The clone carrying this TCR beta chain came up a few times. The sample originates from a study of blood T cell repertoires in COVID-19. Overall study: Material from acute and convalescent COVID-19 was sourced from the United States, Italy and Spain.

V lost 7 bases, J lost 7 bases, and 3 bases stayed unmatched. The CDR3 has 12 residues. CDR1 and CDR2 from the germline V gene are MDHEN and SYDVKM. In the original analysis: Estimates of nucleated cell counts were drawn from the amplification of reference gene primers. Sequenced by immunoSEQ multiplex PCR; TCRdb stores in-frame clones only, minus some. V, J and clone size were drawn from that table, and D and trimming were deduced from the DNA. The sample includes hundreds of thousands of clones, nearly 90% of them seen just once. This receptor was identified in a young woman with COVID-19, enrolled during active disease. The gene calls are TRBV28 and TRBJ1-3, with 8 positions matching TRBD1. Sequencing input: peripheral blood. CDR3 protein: CASTTGENTIYF. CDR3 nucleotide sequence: TGTGCCAGCACGACAGGGGAGAACACCATATATTTT. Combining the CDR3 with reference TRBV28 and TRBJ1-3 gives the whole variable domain DVKVTQSSRYLVKRTGEKVFLECVQDMDHENMFWYRQDPGLGLRLIYFSYDVKMKEKGDIPEGYSVSREKKERFSLILESASTNQTSMYLCASTTGENTIYFGEGSWLTVV.